This TCR beta chain emerged from a study of T cell repertoires in cytomegalovirus infection. Across the study: Carrying CMV and the relevant HLA type showed in public TCR beta signatures.

The CDR3 sequence is 13 residues long. CDR1 and CDR2 from the germline V gene are SGHRS and YFSETQ. The V end lost 4 bases, the J end lost 3 bases, and 10 bases lay between the germline ends. From the reads, TCRdb called clonotypes with MiXCR, one entry per CDR3 protein. The sample holds a few hundred thousand distinct CDR3 sequences, approximately 22% seen once. Sequenced sample: CD8+ T cells from PBMCs. V usage is TRBV5-1 and J usage is TRBJ1-2; maybe TRBD1 (5 bases). This TCR was recovered from a human donor in good health (CMV status not recorded). Some clones in this sample may be carry-over from other donors' samples. The CDR3 DNA is TGCGCCAGCAGCCCAAGCAGGGACTATGGCTACACCTTC. This encodes CASSPSRDYGYTF.